This is a list of T cell receptor beta chains from one sample in a study of blood T cell repertoires in COVID-19. Only in-frame clones appear in the TCRdb table, and some are missing; sequencing was by immunoSEQ multiplex PCR. The sample yields some 120,000 clones, about four fifths seen once. The sequenced sample was peripheral blood. Source of these receptors: a human donor in a cohort sampled during active COVID-19. Each CDR3 is given with its conserved first and last residue. The order of the fields is J gene, V gene, D gene, clone size, CDR3 DNA, CDR3 protein. The D gene is left open where the match is weak. Expanded clones are given a class, and other clones once, few, many or no size at all.

j_gene: TRBJ1-1
v_gene: TRBV18
d_gene: TRBD1
abundance: -
CDR3nt: TGTGCCAGCTCACTACAGGGGACTGAAGCTTTCTTT
CDR3aa: CASSLQGTEAFF

j_gene: TRBJ1-4
v_gene: TRBV21-1
d_gene: -
abundance: once
CDR3nt: TGTGCCAGCAGCAAAGTATACTCTAATGAAAAACTGTTTTTT
CDR3aa: CASSKVYSNEKLFF

j_gene: TRBJ2-1
v_gene: TRBV5-1
d_gene: TRBD1
abundance: -
CDR3nt: TGCGCCAGCAGCGTGGGACAGGGAACCGCTATAGGGCAGTTCTTC
CDR3aa: CASSVGQGTAIGQFF

j_gene: TRBJ2-3
v_gene: TRBV5-8
d_gene: TRBD2
abundance: -
CDR3nt: TGTGCCAGCAGTTTGCGACTAGCGGGGGGTTCTAGCACAGATACGCAGTATTTT
CDR3aa: CASSLRLAGGSSTDTQYF

j_gene: TRBJ1-2
v_gene: TRBV5-6
d_gene: TRBD1
abundance: -
CDR3nt: TGTGCCAGCAGCTGGGGACAGGAGTGGTACTATGGCTACACCTTC
CDR3aa: CASSWGQEWYYGYTF

j_gene: TRBJ1-5
v_gene: TRBV19
d_gene: -
abundance: -
CDR3nt: TGTGCCAGTAGTATTGCCGGGTGGGGCAATCAGCCCCAGCATTTT
CDR3aa: CASSIAGWGNQPQHF

j_gene: TRBJ2-3
v_gene: TRBV5-1
d_gene: -
abundance: -
CDR3nt: TGCGCCAGCAGCGCATTCCTAGCGCCCAGCACAGATACGCAGTATTTT
CDR3aa: CASSAFLAPSTDTQYF

j_gene: TRBJ2-5
v_gene: TRBV7-7
d_gene: TRBD2
abundance: -
CDR3nt: TGTGCTAGCAGCTTAGGGTTGCGGGGGGTCCAAGAGACCCAGTACTTC
CDR3aa: CASSLGLRGVQETQYF

j_gene: TRBJ1-5
v_gene: TRBV19
d_gene: -
abundance: few
CDR3nt: TGTGCCAGTAGTATGGGTAGAGGAGGGGACCGTAATAGCAATCAGCCCCAGCATTTT
CDR3aa: CASSMGRGGDRNSNQPQHF

j_gene: TRBJ1-6
v_gene: TRBV5-1
d_gene: TRBD1
abundance: -
CDR3nt: TGCGCCAGCAGCTTGGTCGGGACAGGGGAATCACCCCTCCACTTT
CDR3aa: CASSLVGTGESPLHF

j_gene: TRBJ2-3
v_gene: TRBV4-1
d_gene: -
abundance: -
CDR3nt: TGCGCCAGCAGCCAAGTTTCAGGGGTACGGGATACGCAGTATTTT
CDR3aa: CASSQVSGVRDTQYF

j_gene: TRBJ1-5
v_gene: TRBV27
d_gene: -
abundance: -
CDR3nt: TGTGCCAGCAGTTTATCAGCAGGGCATAGCAATCAGCCCCAGCATTTT
CDR3aa: CASSLSAGHSNQPQHF

j_gene: TRBJ2-2
v_gene: TRBV9
d_gene: -
abundance: -
CDR3nt: TGTGCCAGCAGCGTAGGACACAGGGAACCCGGGGAGCTGTTTTTT
CDR3aa: CASSVGHREPGELFF

j_gene: TRBJ2-1
v_gene: TRBV15
d_gene: -
abundance: -
CDR3nt: TGTGCCACCAGCAGGGACAGATACAATGAGCAGTTCTTC
CDR3aa: CATSRDRYNEQFF

j_gene: TRBJ2-7
v_gene: TRBV29-1
d_gene: TRBD1
abundance: -
CDR3nt: TGCAGCGTTGAAGATGTGGGACAGCCGTACGAGCAGTACTTC
CDR3aa: CSVEDVGQPYEQYF

j_gene: TRBJ2-5
v_gene: TRBV5-1
d_gene: TRBD2
abundance: -
CDR3nt: TGCGCCAGCAGCTTGGTAAGCGGGGGAATCCAAGAGACCCAGTACTTC
CDR3aa: CASSLVSGGIQETQYF

j_gene: TRBJ2-1
v_gene: TRBV19
d_gene: TRBD2
abundance: -
CDR3nt: TGTGCCAGTAGTATCGGGGGGGCCGCTGAGCAGTTCTTC
CDR3aa: CASSIGGAAEQFF

j_gene: TRBJ2-3
v_gene: TRBV11-2
d_gene: TRBD2
abundance: -
CDR3nt: TGTGCCAGCAGCTTGGGACTAGCGGGGGCGTTCCTAGATACGCAGTATTTT
CDR3aa: CASSLGLAGAFLDTQYF

j_gene: TRBJ1-5
v_gene: TRBV5-5
d_gene: -
abundance: -
CDR3nt: TGTGCCAGCAGCGAATCGACAGGTTATAGCAATCAGCCCCAGCATTTT
CDR3aa: CASSESTGYSNQPQHF

j_gene: TRBJ2-7
v_gene: TRBV2
d_gene: TRBD1
abundance: -
CDR3nt: TGTGCCAGCAGGGACAGGGGCGGGTACGAGCAGTACTTC
CDR3aa: CASRDRGGYEQYF

j_gene: TRBJ2-2
v_gene: TRBV5-8
d_gene: TRBD1
abundance: -
CDR3nt: TGTGCCAGCAGCCCGAGGACAGGGGTGGGCACCGGGGAGCTGTTTTTT
CDR3aa: CASSPRTGVGTGELFF

j_gene: TRBJ1-1
v_gene: TRBV14
d_gene: -
abundance: -
CDR3nt: TGTGCCAGCAGCCAAGTACAGGCCCCTTTGAACACTGAAGCTTTCTTT
CDR3aa: CASSQVQAPLNTEAFF

j_gene: TRBJ2-2
v_gene: TRBV4-1
d_gene: -
abundance: -
CDR3nt: TGCGCCAGCAGCCAGGGGGGGCTCCCGGACAGTAACACCGGGGAGCTGTTTTTT
CDR3aa: CASSQGGLPDSNTGELFF

j_gene: TRBJ2-1
v_gene: TRBV18
d_gene: TRBD1
abundance: once
CDR3nt: TGTGCCAGCTCACCGTCGGGACAGGGGCCACAAGGTGAGCAGTTCTTC
CDR3aa: CASSPSGQGPQGEQFF

j_gene: TRBJ1-2
v_gene: TRBV12-3/TRBV12-4
d_gene: TRBD1
abundance: -
CDR3nt: TGTGCCAGCAGTATACAGGGGTTTGGCTACACCTTC
CDR3aa: CASSIQGFGYTF

j_gene: TRBJ2-3
v_gene: TRBV29-1
d_gene: TRBD1
abundance: -
CDR3nt: TGCAGCGTCCCCGACAGGGGCACAGATACGCAGTATTTT
CDR3aa: CSVPDRGTDTQYF